This T cell receptor beta chain was identified during a study of naive and memory T cell subsets. This clonotype was seen a handful of times. CMV status came from CD4+ IFNgamma after overnight CMV lysate stimulation. Cells stained for CD3, CD4, CD8, CD45RA, CD27 and viability were sorted into four CD45RA/CD27 subsets. Two oligonucleotides, mixed equimolar, formed the beta constant-region primer covering TRBC1 and TRBC2. The ligated cDNA underwent four PCR rounds using SP2 and nested alpha and beta constant-region primers. TCRdb recomputed calls from the UMI-ligation and nested PCR reads with MiXCR, one row per CDR3 protein. The sample shows 95,000 to 150,000 distinct CDR3 sequences, 35% to 40% of them seen only once. The V and J ends lost 4 bases and 5 bases, in that order; junction bases with no gene match: 8. This CDR3 comprises 14 residues. The germline gives CDR1 SGDLS, CDR2 YYNGEE.

The V gene is TRBV9, the J gene TRBJ2-5; TRBD2 matches at 7 bases. The source is a human donor in good health. Sequenced: central memory CD4+ T cells from blood. CDR3: CASSPRTREETQYF. CDR3 bases: TGTGCCAGCAGCCCCCGGACTAGGGAGGAGACCCAGTACTTC.